These 5 T cell receptor beta chains were sequenced from one sample in a study of cytomegalovirus exposure and HLA in healthy donors. The primer mix had 60 Vbeta and 13 Jbeta primers. Clones were read by immunoSEQ multiplex PCR, and TCRdb kept only the in-frame ones, dropping some. Of 200,000 or so clones listed, roughly 85% are singletons. Sequenced sample: PBMCs. The receptors stem from a man aged 18 to 30 in good health and CMV-seronegative.

The chain links TRBV4-1 to TRBJ2-2, with 10 nucleotides matching TRBD2. Trimming cost V 0 bases and J 5 bases; bases outside gene matches: 6. CDR3 size: 17 residues. Per germline, CDR1 MGHRA and CDR2 YSYEKL. DNA for the CDR3: TGCGCCAGCAGCCAAGACGGTAGCGGGAGGTCAACCGGGGAGCTGTTTTTT. It translates to CASSQDGSGRSTGELFF.

Concerning this clone: At one end, the junction sequence differs from germline, possibly due to a read error. The chain couples TRBV7-9 to TRBJ2-1, with 15 bases aligning to TRBD2. Germline V CDR1 and CDR2: SEHNR, FQNEAQ (reference sequence). The CDR3 is 18 residues long. CDR3: CSSSLGLAGGASYNEQFF. The DNA of the CDR3 is TGTTCCAGCAGCTTGGGACTAGCGGGAGGTGCTTCCTACAATGAGCAGTTCTTC. Variable domain in full (rest from reference TRBV7-9 and TRBJ2-1): DTGVSQNPRHKITKRGQNVTFRCDPISEHNRLYWYRQTLGQGPEFLTYFQNEAQLEKSRLLSDRFSAERPKGSFSTLEIQRTEQGDSAMYLCSSSLGLAGGASYNEQFFGPGTRLTVL.

The J gene is TRBJ2-7, the V gene TRBV5-5, with D hard to call. The CDR3 is 14 residues long. V was pared by 0 bases and J by 2 bases, with 9 bases between. CDR1 is SGHKS and CDR2 is YYEKEE in the germline V gene (reference sequence). The CDR3 DNA sequence: TGTGCCAGCAGCTTGGAGATCAGTACCTACGAGCAGTACTTC. This translates into CASSLEISTYEQYF.

J is TRBJ1-5 and V is TRBV4-2; perhaps TRBD1 as D (6 bases). The germline CDR1 and CDR2 sequences are LGHNA and YNFKEQ. CDR3 length equals 16 residues. With 0 bases removed from V and 5 bases from J, the gap between germline ends came to 14 bases. CDR3: CASSQDWKDSHQPQHF. The CDR3 nucleotides are TGTGCCAGCAGCCAAGATTGGAAGGACAGTCATCAGCCCCAGCATTTT.

The chain links TRBV28 to TRBJ2-2, with 7 bases fitting TRBD1. The germline CDR1 and CDR2 sequences are MDHEN and SYDVKM. The CDR3 length is 14 residues. The trim removed 7 bases at V and 5 bases at J, leaving 7 bases unmatched. The CDR3 DNA reads TGTGCCAGCATACCGGGACAGAAAACCGGGGAGCTGTTTTTT. Protein sequence: CASIPGQKTGELFF.